This is a list of T cell receptor beta chains from one sample in a study of blood T cell repertoires in COVID-19. Profiled with immunoSEQ multiplex PCR; TCRdb holds only in-frame clones, not every one. The table shows some 220,000 clones, with almost 85% occurring only once. Input material: peripheral blood. These TCRs come from a woman in her 70s with COVID-19, enrolled during active disease. Each CDR3 is given with its conserved first and last residue. D genes are given only for firm matches. Some rows mark clone size as missing; the rest say once, few, many or name a class of expanded clone.

TRBV5-1	few	TRBD2	TRBJ2-7	TGCGCCAGCAGCTCCGGACTAGTGAGGGACGAGCAGTACTTC	CASSSGLVRDEQYF
TRBV6-5	-	-	TRBJ1-2	TGTGCCAGCAGTTACTCCCAGGGACTCAACTATGGCTACACCTTC	CASSYSQGLNYGYTF
TRBV7-9	-	TRBD1	TRBJ2-1	TGTGCCAGCAGCTCTTCACAGGGGTCCAATGAGCAGTTCTTC	CASSSSQGSNEQFF
TRBV5-4	few	TRBD2	TRBJ2-7	TGTGCCAGCAGCCTCGGGACTAGCGGGGGCTACGAGCAGTACTTC	CASSLGTSGGYEQYF
TRBV9	-	-	TRBJ1-1	TGTGCCAGCAGCGTACGGGAGATGAACACTGAAGCTTTCTTT	CASSVREMNTEAFF
TRBV19	-	TRBD2	TRBJ2-5	TGTGCCAGTAGTACAACCCGGGCTAGCGGGGGGGGATCTGGGGCCCAGTACTTC	CASSTTRASGGGSGAQYF
TRBV6-2/TRBV6-3	-	TRBD1	TRBJ2-7	TGTGCCAGCAGTTACTTGGCCGGGACAGGGGGTTTGTGGGAGCAGTACTTC	CASSYLAGTGGLWEQYF
TRBV12-5	-	TRBD1	TRBJ1-1	TGTGCTAGTGGTGTTACCGGGAGGGCAGGGGGTGTGAACACTGAAGCTTTCTTT	CASGVTGRAGGVNTEAFF
TRBV19	-	TRBD2	TRBJ2-1	TGTGCCAGTAGTATTCCGTCCGGAGCGGGGGATTCGAATGAGCAGTTCTTC	CASSIPSGAGDSNEQFF
TRBV3-1/TRBV3-2	-	TRBD2	TRBJ2-2	TGTGCCAGCAGCCAAACTAGCGTTCCCGGGGAGCTGTTTTTT	CASSQTSVPGELFF
TRBV4-1	-	TRBD1	TRBJ1-6	TGCGCCAGCAGCCTGGGACAGGAGGCATCACCCCTCCACTTT	CASSLGQEASPLHF
TRBV6-5	-	TRBD2	TRBJ2-5	TGTGCCACCGGGACTAGCGGAGAGACCCAGTACTTC	CATGTSGETQYF
TRBV5-1	-	-	TRBJ1-2	TGCGCCAGCAGCTTGAATTCAGATCAAGGCTACACCTTC	CASSLNSDQGYTF
TRBV9	-	TRBD1	TRBJ1-2	TGTGCCAGCAGCCCAGGACAGGAAGTAGGGTACCGATATGGCTACACCTTC	CASSPGQEVGYRYGYTF
TRBV6-2/TRBV6-3	-	-	TRBJ1-1	TGTGCCAGCAGTTCCCCGGCAGGGTCGAACACTGAAGCTTTCTTT	CASSSPAGSNTEAFF
TRBV7-8	-	TRBD2	TRBJ2-7	TGTGCCAGCATCCCTGGGGGGGTCCACGAGCAGTACTTC	CASIPGGVHEQYF
TRBV4-2	-	TRBD1	TRBJ1-5	TGTGCCAGCAGCCCGGACAGGGGGTTCCAGCCCCAGCATTTT	CASSPDRGFQPQHF
TRBV7-2	-	-	TRBJ1-1	TGTGCCAGCAGCTCACAGGTAATAGAAGGCACTGAAGCTTTCTTT	CASSSQVIEGTEAFF
TRBV30	few	TRBD2	TRBJ2-7	TGTGCCTGGAGTGCTTCGGGGGGCGAGCAGTACTTC	CAWSASGGEQYF
TRBV7-9	few	-	TRBJ1-1	TGTGCCAGCAGCTTAGTTCGTCAGATTGAAGCTTTCTTT	CASSLVRQIEAFF
TRBV6-2/TRBV6-3	-	TRBD1	TRBJ1-5	TGTGCCAGCAGTTTTTCAGGGGCAGGGGGTCCGCCCCAGCATTTT	CASSFSGAGGPPQHF
TRBV19	-	TRBD1	TRBJ1-5	TGTGCCAGTAGTCCCGGACAGGGCAGGAGTCAGCCCCAGCATTTT	CASSPGQGRSQPQHF